This TCR beta chain was recovered during a study of regulatory T cells in long-lasting Graves disease. Turning to the study itself: Persistent Graves' disease meant over 5 years of antithyroid drugs with positive TSH receptor antibodies. Overall study results and limits: Persistent disease preferred TRBV28, TRBJ1-2 and TRBJ2-5.

This CDR3 has 12 amino acids. Germline assignment: CDR1 GTSNPN and CDR2 SVGIG (reference sequence). The V gene end was trimmed by 8 bases and the J gene end by 0 bases; junction bases not matched to a gene: 2. With iRepertoire HTBI primers and Arm-PCR of CDR3 regions, TCR beta libraries were built. TCRdb passed the multiplex PCR reads through MiXCR, listing each CDR3 protein once. The sample includes about 470,000 distinct CDR3 sequences, less than 25% of them seen just once. Time point meaning: persistent/refractory GD, antithyroid drugs over 5 years with positive TRAb. RNA extracted from PBMCs served as the sequencing template. It was American Thyroid Association guidelines that determined Graves' disease diagnosis. In its sample, this clonotype was seen many times. Its cognate antigen is unknown.

This receptor was identified in a female donor with Graves disease. This chain connects TRBV30 to TRBJ1-2, with 8 bases fitting TRBD1. This specimen consisted of peripheral blood mononuclear cells (PBMCs), obtained when the disease was refractory, from a patient treated with antithyroid drugs. The CDR3 DNA follows: TGTGCCAGGGGACAGGCTAACTATGGCTACACCTTC. Residues: CARGQANYGYTF.